The entry below gives a single T cell receptor beta chain sequence along with its context. Its antigen is undetermined. The sample is drawn from a study of human thymus T cells. Study-level findings and limits: Thymic and blood repertoires seemed to favor certain V and J genes.

Immunologically healthy infants in Finland undergoing congenital heart defect surgery were the donors. Only four of the eight donors provided an approximately 0.45-1 mL blood sample. All available leukocytes, rather than a set cell count, yielded the blood DNA. The table came from immunoSEQ multiplex PCR; TCRdb's copy has only in-frame clones and leaves some out. The sample carries about 50,000 clones, approximately 95% recorded once. The CDR3 totals 15 residues. The germline gives CDR1 MDHEN, CDR2 SYDVKM. V lost 3 bases to trimming and J lost 3 bases, with 12 bases between them. The material sequenced was blood. This chain joins TRBV28 and TRBJ1-5; a weak D match, TRBD1 (6 bases). The TCR was taken from a girl younger than two with a congenital heart defect but otherwise immunologically healthy. The chain's CDR3 is CASSFIGGLNQPQHF. As DNA, the CDR3 is TGTGCCAGCAGTTTTATCGGGGGGCTCAATCAGCCCCAGCATTTT.